What follows are 10 T cell receptor beta chains derived from one specimen sequenced in a study of early T cells in non-severe SARS-CoV-2 infection. One entry per CDR3 protein, called by TCRdb with MiXCR from the 5' RACE reads. The sample records roughly 30,000 distinct CDR3 sequences, around 6% being singletons. Input material: whole blood. These TCRs come from an adult who was a healthcare worker with PCR-confirmed SARS-CoV-2 infection or an uninfected control (not recorded which).

This clonotype was recorded many times. J is TRBJ2-7 and V is TRBV30, with 7 bases fitting TRBD2. With V trimmed by 5 bases and J by 3 bases, 7 bases remained unmatched. The CDR3 has 13 residues. Germline-derived CDR1 and CDR2 are GTSNPN and SVGIG (reference sequence). CDR3 protein: CAWSWEGFYEQYF. Here the CDR3 DNA reads TGTGCCTGGTCCTGGGAGGGTTTCTACGAGCAGTACTTC.

The table lists this clonotype with a few counts. This clone may be a read error of a much larger clone one base away. The chain uses TRBV5-1 and TRBJ2-3; TRBD2 matches at 7 bases. The CDR3 loop spans 14 amino acids. Per the germline V gene, CDR1 is SGHRS and CDR2 is YFSETQ. The CDR3 here is CVSSVSGEVDTQYF. CDR3 DNA: TGCGTCAGCAGCGTAAGCGGGGAAGTAGATACGCAGTATTTT.

This clonotype was observed at least ten times. This sequence joins TRBV10-3 and TRBJ1-5; D is ambiguous. Germline values: CDR1 ENHRY, CDR2 SYGVKD. Trimming took 3 bases from V and 5 from J, leaving 11 bases between them. The CDR3 has 14 residues. The DNA of the CDR3 is TGTGCCATCAGTGACCCGAACCTGGATCAGCCCCAGCATTTT. Amino acids: CAISDPNLDQPQHF.

This clonotype was counted at least ten times. This rearrangement joins TRBV3-1 to TRBJ2-6; TRBD1 might be the D (6 bases). Germline V gene sequence: CDR1 LGHDT, CDR2 YNNKEL (reference sequence). This CDR3 is built from 17 residues. V lost 2 bases and J lost 2, with 13 bases in between. CDR3 DNA: TGTGCCAGCAGCCAAACTACAGGGATTGCTGGGGCCAACGTCCTGACTTTC. It specifies CASSQTTGIAGANVLTF.

The CDR3 region is CASSYGRGLANTGELFF. The CDR3 coding sequence is TGTGCCAGCAGTTACGGCAGGGGGCTCGCGAACACCGGGGAGCTGTTTTTT. The chain employs TRBV6-2 or TRBV6-3 and TRBJ2-2, with 8 nucleotides matching TRBD1. This CDR3 contains 17 residues. V shed 2 bases, J shed 0 bases, and the junction held 5 bases outside the gene matches. CDR1 is MNHEY, CDR2 SVGEGT, per germline.

This rearrangement joins TRBV28 to TRBJ1-1; D may be TRBD1 (5 bases). V dropped 10 bases and J dropped 4 bases, with 13 bases sitting between them. The CDR3 contains 12 residues. Germline V CDR1 and CDR2: MDHEN, SYDVKM. Here the CDR3 DNA reads TGTGCCACCCGAGGGGTAATCACTGAAGCTTTCTTT. Protein: CATRGVITEAFF.

The table lists this clonotype with many counts. The chain carries TRBV12-3 or TRBV12-4 and TRBJ2-7; possible D gene TRBD2, 5 bases. This CDR3 has 12 amino acids. V lost 6 bases to trimming and J lost 5 bases, with 11 bases between them. CDR3 DNA: TGTGCCAGCAGCCAACACGGGGACGAGCAGTACTTC. Residues: CASSQHGDEQYF.

The genes are TRBV7-2 and TRBJ2-1, with D uncertain. Germline lookup yields CDR1 SGHTA and CDR2 FQGNSA. This CDR3 comprises 13 residues. V was trimmed by 2 bases and J by 3 bases, leaving 5 bases between them. CDR3 sequence (DNA): TGTGCCAGCAGCTTAACGAACTACAATGAGCAGTTCTTC. It encodes CASSLTNYNEQFF.

This clonotype has a count of ten or more. The chain uses TRBV20-1 and TRBJ1-5; D might be TRBD1 (5 bases). CDR1 is DFQATT, CDR2 SNEGSKA, per germline (reference sequence). The CDR3 extends over 14 amino acids. Trimming removed 3 bases from V and 1 base from J, with 10 bases in between. The CDR3 here is CSASLGASNQPQHF. CDR3 coding DNA: TGCAGTGCTAGCTTAGGGGCGAGCAATCAGCCCCAGCATTTT.

This clonotype came up many times. The CDR3 loop reads CASSLLAEDTQYF. CDR3 bases: TGTGCCAGCAGCTTACTAGCGGAAGATACGCAGTATTTT. The rearrangement joins TRBV7-3 to TRBJ2-3; TRBD2 matches at 7 bases. CDR1 SGHTA and CDR2 FQGTGA come from the germline V gene. V was pared by 2 bases and J by 5 bases, with 1 base of the junction left unmatched. The CDR3 sequence is 13 residues long.